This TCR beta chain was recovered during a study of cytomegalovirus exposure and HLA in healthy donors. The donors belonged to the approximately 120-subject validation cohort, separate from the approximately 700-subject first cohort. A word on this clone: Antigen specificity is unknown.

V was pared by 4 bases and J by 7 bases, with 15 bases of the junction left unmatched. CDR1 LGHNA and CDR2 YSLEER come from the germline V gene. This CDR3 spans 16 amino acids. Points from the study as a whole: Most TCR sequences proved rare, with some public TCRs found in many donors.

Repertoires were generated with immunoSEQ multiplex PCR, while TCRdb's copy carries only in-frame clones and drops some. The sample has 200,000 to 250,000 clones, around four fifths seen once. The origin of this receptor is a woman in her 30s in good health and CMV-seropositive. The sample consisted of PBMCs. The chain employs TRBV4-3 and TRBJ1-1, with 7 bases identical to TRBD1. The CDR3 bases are TGCGCCAGCAGCCCTACCCTAGGGGGCTACTTAGATGAAGCTTTCTTT. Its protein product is CASSPTLGGYLDEAFF.